The 14 T cell receptor beta chains given below trace back to one sample, sequenced in a study of T cell changes during pregnancy in multiple sclerosis. Libraries were prepared by immunoSEQ multiplex PCR; TCRdb keeps only in-frame clonotypes and omits some of them. The data contain approximately 48,000 clones, roughly 92% of them singletons. Specimen: CD8+ T cells from peripheral blood mononuclear cells, collected before pregnancy. The receptors derive from a female donor with multiple sclerosis, enrolled in a pregnancy study.

J is TRBJ2-7 and V is TRBV6-1; 9 bases align to TRBD1. Germline CDR1 MNHNS, CDR2 SASEGT. V was pared by 6 bases and J by 4 bases, with 1 base of the junction left unmatched. CDR3 length: 12 amino acids. The CDR3 is CASRGQGYEQYF. The CDR3 nucleotides are TGTGCCAGCAGAGGACAGGGGTACGAGCAGTACTTC.

The CDR3 here is CASSPLKGVTYEQYF. The CDR3, as DNA: TGTGCCAGCTCACCCCTGAAGGGGGTAACCTACGAGCAGTACTTC. The rearrangement joins TRBV18 to TRBJ2-7; D possibly corresponds to TRBD1 (6 bases). The germline V gene has CDR1 KGHSH and CDR2 LQKENI. The CDR3 spans 15 residues. Trimming left V 3 bases short and J 2 bases short, with 14 bases between. Full variable domain (outside the CDR3, taken from reference TRBV18 and TRBJ2-7): NAGVMQNPRHLVRRRGQEARLRCSPMKGHSHVYWYRQLPEEGLKFMVYLQKENIIDESGMPKERFSAEFPKEGPSILRIQQVVRGDSAAYFCASSPLKGVTYEQYFGPGTRLTVT.

The chain joins TRBV28 to TRBJ2-1; D perhaps matches TRBD1 (6 bases). Trimming took off 6 bases at V and 0 bases at J, with 24 bases between the two ends. The CDR3 spans 19 residues. Per germline, CDR1 MDHEN and CDR2 SYDVKM. The CDR3 DNA follows: TGTGCCAGCAGCCGTGGACGGGCTCGGGACACGAGCTCCTACAATGAGCAGTTCTTC. Its translation: CASSRGRARDTSSYNEQFF.

The rearrangement links TRBV29-1 to TRBJ1-1; unclear D gene. This CDR3 spans 14 amino acids. The V and J ends lost 7 bases and 4 bases respectively, with 19 bases between them. Germline V CDR1 and CDR2: SQVTM, ANQGSEA. Here the CDR3 reads CSGSPPGKGTEAFF. The CDR3 DNA reads as TGCAGCGGGAGCCCCCCGGGTAAAGGCACTGAAGCTTTCTTT.

This clone was seen a single time. V gene TRBV25-1 combines with J gene TRBJ1-2, with TRBD1 identical over 7 bases. CDR1 MGHDK and CDR2 SYGVNS come from the germline V gene. CDR3 length: 13 residues. J was trimmed by 7 bases and V by 5 bases; bases with no gene match: 7. The CDR3 DNA reads TGTGCCAGCAGTTCGCGACAGGGTAGTGGCTACACCTTC. Translated, it gives CASSSRQGSGYTF.

CDR3 in amino acids: CASSIEGPIEAFF. The CDR3 bases are TGTGCCAGTAGTATAGAGGGCCCAATTGAAGCTTTCTTT. V and J are TRBV19 and TRBJ1-1; no firm D call. Germline V CDR1 and CDR2: LNHDA, SQIVND (reference sequence). The V end lost 0 bases, the J end lost 7 bases, and 9 bases lay between the germline ends. The CDR3 totals 13 residues.

This chain connects TRBV7-9 to TRBJ2-1, with 7 bases fitting TRBD2. The CDR3 totals 15 residues. The V and J ends lost 4 bases and 2 bases, in that order; junction bases with no gene match: 5. Per the germline V gene, CDR1 is SEHNR and CDR2 is FQNEAQ (reference sequence). CDR3 coding DNA: TGTGCCAGCAGCTCTAGCGGTCAAGCCTACAATGAGCAGTTCTTC. This sequence encodes CASSSSGQAYNEQFF. Full variable domain (remainder filled in from reference TRBV7-9 and TRBJ2-1): DTGVSQNPRHKITKRGQNVTFRCDPISEHNRLYWYRQTLGQGPEFLTYFQNEAQLEKSRLLSDRFSAERPKGSFSTLEIQRTEQGDSAMYLCASSSSGQAYNEQFFGPGTRLTVL.

The V call is TRBV9, the J call TRBJ2-7; the D gene is possibly TRBD2 (5 bases). The CDR3 has 13 residues. In germline, CDR1 is SGDLS, CDR2 YYNGEE. V lost 4 bases, J lost 5 bases, and 13 bases lay in between. CDR3 loop: CASSYGDGNEQYF. The CDR3 DNA is TGTGCCAGCAGCTACGGTGACGGGAACGAGCAGTACTTC.

V usage is TRBV28 and J usage is TRBJ2-2, with D tentatively TRBD1 (6 bases). The CDR3 is made up of 17 amino acids. V lost 4 bases to trimming and J lost 3 bases, with 18 bases between them. Germline CDR1 reads MDHEN; CDR2 reads SYDVKM. CDR3 protein: CASSSRPGVRDTGELFF. CDR3 coding DNA: TGTGCCAGCAGTTCCCGCCCAGGGGTGAGGGACACCGGGGAGCTGTTTTTT.

The rearrangement uses TRBV14 and TRBJ2-1, with 8 positions matching TRBD2. This CDR3 contains 17 residues. The V gene's germline CDR1 is SGHDN and CDR2 FVKESK. V was clipped by 5 bases and J by 8 bases; unmatched bases: 17. The CDR3 is CASSYSGGEWGVHEQFF. Written as DNA, the CDR3 is TGTGCCAGCAGCTACTCGGGGGGGGAGTGGGGTGTGCATGAGCAGTTCTTC. The variable domain in full, completed from reference TRBV14 and TRBJ2-1, reads EAGVTQFPSHSVIEKGQTVTLRCDPISGHDNLYWYRRVMGKEIKFLLHFVKESKQDESGMPNNRFLAERTGGTYSTLKVQPAELEDSGVYFCASSYSGGEWGVHEQFFGPGTRLTVL.

The CDR3, as DNA: TGTGCCAGCAGCAGGGACAGGGGGCTTTTCTATGGCTACACCTTC. This encodes CASSRDRGLFYGYTF. The chain carries TRBV7-9 and TRBJ1-2; 12 bases are shared with TRBD1. V lost 5 bases to trimming and J lost 4 bases; unmatched junction nucleotides: 5. The CDR3 sequence is 15 residues long. Per the germline V gene, CDR1 is SEHNR and CDR2 is FQNEAQ (reference sequence).

The J gene is TRBJ2-7, the V gene TRBV11-2; D gene uncertain. V was trimmed by 6 bases and J by 6 bases, leaving 9 bases between them. In germline, CDR1 is SGHAT, CDR2 FQNNGV. The CDR3 consists of 11 residues. The CDR3 DNA follows: TGTGCCAGCAGTTCCTCTCCCGAGCAGTACTTC. Residues: CASSSSPEQYF.

This chain links TRBV18 with TRBJ2-7; 9 bases line up with TRBD1. The germline CDR1 and CDR2 sequences are KGHSH and LQKENI. J gave up 2 bases and V 5 bases, and 7 bases lay outside the gene matches. The CDR3 has 15 residues. The DNA of the CDR3 is TGTGCCAGCTCAGACAGGGGGATTTCGGCCTACGAGCAGTACTTC. It translates to CASSDRGISAYEQYF.

The V call is TRBV5-8, the J call TRBJ1-2; D gene ambiguous. Between the trimmed V and J ends, which lost 2 bases and 8 bases, there was a span of 28 bases. Germline CDR1 SGHTS, CDR2 YDEGEE. The CDR3 consists of 18 residues. CDR3 sequence reads: CASSFNIGWRAVSYGYTF. CDR3 DNA sequence: TGTGCCAGCAGCTTTAATATAGGGTGGAGGGCGGTGAGCTACGGCTACACCTTC.